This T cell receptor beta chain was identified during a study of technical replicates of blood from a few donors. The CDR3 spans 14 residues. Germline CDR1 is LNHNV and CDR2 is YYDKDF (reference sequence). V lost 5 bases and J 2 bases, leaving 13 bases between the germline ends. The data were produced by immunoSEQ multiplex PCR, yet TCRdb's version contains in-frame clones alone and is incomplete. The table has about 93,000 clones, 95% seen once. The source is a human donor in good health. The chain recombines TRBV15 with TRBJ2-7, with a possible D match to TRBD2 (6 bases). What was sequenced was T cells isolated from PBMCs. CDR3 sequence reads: CATSGDFRPYEQYF. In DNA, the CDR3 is TGTGCCACCAGCGGGGACTTTCGCCCCTACGAGCAGTACTTC.